This TCR beta chain was sequenced during a study of T cells in Graves' hyperthyroidism and ophthalmopathy. Turning to the study itself: At the time of initial diagnosis and before any treatment, peripheral blood was collected. Study-wide points: Also found in blood were most expanded thyroid clonotypes above 0.001. Ophthalmopathy and stable hyperthyroidism were told apart by a 13 V-J model.

It was RNA transcripts that yielded the amplified TCR beta CDR3 regions. The TCR CDR3 first-round RT-PCR relied on the HTBI primer set. TCRdb itself ran the multiplex PCR reads through MiXCR, one entry per CDR3 protein. The data hold about 740,000 distinct CDR3 sequences, with 13% to 15% observed a single time. About this clonotype itself: The antigen remains unidentified.

The V end lost 7 bases, the J end lost 1 base, and 11 bases lay between the germline ends. The germline gives CDR1 SGHVS, CDR2 FQNEAQ. The CDR3 length is 14 residues. The V call is TRBV7-8, the J call TRBJ2-1; D unresolved. Material: blood. The clonotype comes from a woman younger than 30 with Graves' hyperthyroidism. The CDR3 DNA reads TGTGCCAGCAACCCGAGACCATCCTACAATGAGCAGTTCTTC. Encoded protein: CASNPRPSYNEQFF.